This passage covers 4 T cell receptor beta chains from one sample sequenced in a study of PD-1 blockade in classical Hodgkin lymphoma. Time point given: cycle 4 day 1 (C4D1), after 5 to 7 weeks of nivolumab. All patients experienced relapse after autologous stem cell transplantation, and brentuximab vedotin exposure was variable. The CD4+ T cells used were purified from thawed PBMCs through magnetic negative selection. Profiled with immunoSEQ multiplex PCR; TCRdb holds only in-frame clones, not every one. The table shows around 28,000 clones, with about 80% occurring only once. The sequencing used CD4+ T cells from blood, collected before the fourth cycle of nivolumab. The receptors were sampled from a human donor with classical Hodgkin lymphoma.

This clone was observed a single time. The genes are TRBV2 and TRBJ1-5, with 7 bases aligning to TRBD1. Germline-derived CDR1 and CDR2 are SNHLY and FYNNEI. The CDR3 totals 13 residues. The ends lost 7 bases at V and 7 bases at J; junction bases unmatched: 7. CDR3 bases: TGTGCCAGCAACGGGGACAGCGTACAGCCCCAGCATTTT. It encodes CASNGDSVQPQHF.

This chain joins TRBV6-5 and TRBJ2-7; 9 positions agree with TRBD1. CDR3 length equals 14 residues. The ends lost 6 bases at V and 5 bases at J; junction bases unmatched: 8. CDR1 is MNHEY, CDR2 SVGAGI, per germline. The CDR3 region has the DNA TGTGCCAGCAGCACGGGACAGGGTATTAACGAGCAGTACTTC. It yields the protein CASSTGQGINEQYF.

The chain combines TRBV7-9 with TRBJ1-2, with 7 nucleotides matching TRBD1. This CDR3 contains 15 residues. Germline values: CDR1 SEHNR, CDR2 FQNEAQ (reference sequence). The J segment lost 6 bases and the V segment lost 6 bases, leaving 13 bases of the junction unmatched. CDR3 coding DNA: TGTGCCAGCAGTCAACAGACCAGGGGGTTAGATGGCTACACCTTC. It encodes CASSQQTRGLDGYTF.

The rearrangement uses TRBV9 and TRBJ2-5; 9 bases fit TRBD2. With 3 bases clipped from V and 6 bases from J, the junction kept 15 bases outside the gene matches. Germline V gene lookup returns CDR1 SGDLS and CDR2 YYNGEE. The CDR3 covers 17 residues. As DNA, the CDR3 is TGTGCCAGCAGCGCCGGGGCTCGGGCTAGCGGGGAACAGACCCAGTACTTC. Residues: CASSAGARASGEQTQYF.